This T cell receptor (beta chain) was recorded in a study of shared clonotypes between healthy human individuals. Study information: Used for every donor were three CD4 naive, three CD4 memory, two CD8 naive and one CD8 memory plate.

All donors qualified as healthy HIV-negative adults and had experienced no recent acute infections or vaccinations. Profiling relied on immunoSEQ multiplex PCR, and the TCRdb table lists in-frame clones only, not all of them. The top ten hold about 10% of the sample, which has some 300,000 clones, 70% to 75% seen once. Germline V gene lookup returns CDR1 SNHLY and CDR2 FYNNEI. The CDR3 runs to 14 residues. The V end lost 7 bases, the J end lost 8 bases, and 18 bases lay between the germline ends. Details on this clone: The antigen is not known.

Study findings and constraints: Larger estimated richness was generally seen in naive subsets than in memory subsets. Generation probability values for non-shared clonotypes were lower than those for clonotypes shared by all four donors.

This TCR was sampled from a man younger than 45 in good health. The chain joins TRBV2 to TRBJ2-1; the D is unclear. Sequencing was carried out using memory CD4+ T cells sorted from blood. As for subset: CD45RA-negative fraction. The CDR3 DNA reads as TGTGCCAGCACCACGGGCCTAGGGTGGTATGAGCAGTTCTTC. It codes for CASTTGLGWYEQFF.